These 25 T cell receptor beta chains share one sample of origin, sequenced in a study of cytotoxic CD8 clonotypes in ibrutinib-treated CLL. The repertoire was sequenced with immunoSEQ multiplex PCR; TCRdb's copy has only in-frame clones and lacks some. Among around 30,000 clones, approximately 62% were seen once, and the ten largest hold about 5%. The input for sequencing was PBMCs, taken before ibrutinib treatment. Source of these receptors: a human donor with chronic lymphocytic leukemia.

The rearrangement links TRBV5-1 to TRBJ1-6; weak D call: TRBD1 (5 bases). The CDR3 totals 15 residues. The V gene's germline CDR1 is SGHRS and CDR2 YFSETQ. Trimming left V 0 bases short and J 4 bases short, with 8 bases between. In DNA, the CDR3 is TGCGCCAGCAGCTTGGACGGGACTTATAATTCACCCCTCCACTTT. Encoded protein: CASSLDGTYNSPLHF.

The table lists this clone with a few counts. This chain links TRBV10-2 with TRBJ2-7; no clear D gene. This CDR3 comprises 13 residues. Germline assignment: CDR1 WSHSY and CDR2 SAAADI. The V and J ends lost 4 bases and 3 bases respectively, with 10 bases between them. The CDR3 loop reads CASSVVENYEQYF. In DNA, the CDR3 is TGCGCCAGCAGTGTAGTGGAGAACTACGAGCAGTACTTC.

In its sample, this clone was seen a few times. The chain recombines TRBV9 with TRBJ1-1; possibly TRBD1 for D (5 bases). The CDR3 has 12 amino acids. V gave up 3 bases and J gave up 10 bases, with 13 bases separating them. Germline V gene data show CDR1 as SGDLS and CDR2 as YYNGEE. This chain's CDR3 is CASSAAGGLAFF. DNA of the CDR3: TGTGCCAGCAGCGCAGCGGGGGGACTAGCTTTCTTT.

CDR3 coding DNA: TGTGCCAGTAGTGGCAGACAGGGAGGCAATCAGCCCCAGCATTTT. This sequence encodes CASSGRQGGNQPQHF. This sequence joins TRBV19 and TRBJ1-5; 7 bases map to TRBD1. This CDR3 has 15 amino acids. Unmatched junction bases numbered 6, after V lost 5 bases and J lost 2 bases. Germline V gene sequence: CDR1 LNHDA, CDR2 SQIVND (reference sequence).

V gene TRBV5-5 combines with J gene TRBJ2-7, with TRBD1 as a possible D gene (6 bases). Per the germline V gene, CDR1 is SGHKS and CDR2 is YYEKEE (reference sequence). The CDR3 has 13 amino acids. The ends were cut back, 4 bases at V and 3 bases at J, with 11 bases in the middle. This CDR3 is CASSGDILYEQYF. CDR3 nucleotides: TGTGCCAGCAGCGGGGACATCCTCTACGAGCAGTACTTC.

For the CDR3, the DNA is TGCGCCAGCAGCTATCGACAGGGGGCAGCTGAGGAGACCCAGTACTTC. It codes for CASSYRQGAAEETQYF. The J gene is TRBJ2-5, the V gene TRBV5-1; 10 bases agree with TRBD1. The ends lost 3 bases at V and 5 bases at J; junction bases unmatched: 10. The CDR3 consists of 16 residues. The germline V gene has CDR1 SGHRS and CDR2 YFSETQ.

This chain joins TRBV7-2 and TRBJ2-7, with 8 bases matching TRBD2. V lost 7 bases, J lost 2 bases, and 7 bases stayed unmatched. CDR3 length: 14 residues. CDR1 and CDR2 (germline): SGHTA, FQGNSA. The CDR3 region is CASTEAGETYEQYF. The CDR3 DNA sequence: TGTGCCAGCACCGAAGCGGGAGAGACCTACGAGCAGTACTTC.

The CDR3 protein is CASSVRPPSGGGNEQFF. CDR3 nucleotides: TGTGCCAGCAGCGTACGCCCCCCGAGCGGGGGTGGCAATGAGCAGTTCTTC. J is TRBJ2-1 and V is TRBV7-6; 8 nucleotides agree with TRBD2. V was pared by 5 bases and J by 6 bases, with 15 bases of the junction left unmatched. This CDR3 is 17 amino acids long. Germline values: CDR1 SGHVS, CDR2 FNYEAQ.

This clone occurred a few times. J is TRBJ2-2 and V is TRBV7-6; 9 bases line up with TRBD2. The CDR3 extends over 17 amino acids. V lost 5 bases to trimming and J lost 4 bases; unmatched junction nucleotides: 11. CDR1 is SGHVS and CDR2 is FNYEAQ in the germline V gene. CDR3 in amino acids: CASSPWSGSGSTGELFF. The CDR3 region has the DNA TGTGCCAGCAGCCCGTGGTCGGGTAGCGGGAGCACCGGGGAGCTGTTTTTT.

The chain has TRBV5-6 and TRBJ1-1, with a possible D match to TRBD1 (6 bases). CDR1 and CDR2 (germline): SGHDT, YYEEEE. This CDR3 is 17 amino acids long. Trimming took off 4 bases at V and 10 bases at J, with 29 bases between the two ends. The DNA of the CDR3 is TGTGCCAGCAGCCGGGGAAAGGGGGGAGCTGTGGTTGTGGGAGCTTTCTTT. It translates to CASSRGKGGAVVVGAFF.

This clone is medium-sized. The rearrangement uses TRBV7-2 and TRBJ1-5; the D is unclear. The germline gives CDR1 SGHTA, CDR2 FQGNSA. This CDR3 has 16 amino acids. V dropped 5 bases and J dropped 0 bases, with 14 bases sitting between them. The CDR3 here is CASSTSGYSSNQPQHF. As DNA, the CDR3 is TGTGCCAGCAGCACAAGCGGTTATTCTAGCAATCAGCCCCAGCATTTT.

The J gene is TRBJ2-1, the V gene TRBV7-6; D remains unclear. With 1 base removed from V and 6 bases from J, the gap between germline ends came to 13 bases. The CDR3 loop spans 15 amino acids. Germline CDR1 SGHVS, CDR2 FNYEAQ. The CDR3 protein is CASSLESSLLNEQFF. CDR3 bases: TGTGCCAGCAGCTTAGAAAGCTCCTTGCTCAATGAGCAGTTCTTC.

This chain uses TRBV10-3 with TRBJ2-7; D not certain. Germline V CDR1 and CDR2: ENHRY, SYGVKD. This CDR3 region has 12 residues. V was cut by 10 bases and J by 4 bases, with 14 bases left in between. The CDR3 sequence: CATQNGDYEQYF. CDR3 sequence (DNA): TGTGCCACACAGAATGGGGATTACGAGCAGTACTTC.

The V gene is TRBV4-1, the J gene TRBJ1-1; tentatively, D is TRBD1 (6 bases). From germline, CDR1 is MGHRA and CDR2 YSYEKL. V lost 1 base and J lost 3, with 15 bases in between. The CDR3 is 16 amino acids. The CDR3: CASSQVVQGWDTEAFF. CDR3 nucleotide sequence: TGCGCCAGCAGCCAAGTGGTTCAGGGGTGGGACACTGAAGCTTTCTTT.

This clone was found once. The chain is built from TRBV18 and TRBJ1-2; D gene unclear. The CDR3 is 13 residues long. The V gene's germline CDR1 is KGHSH and CDR2 LQKENI. V was shortened by 5 bases and J by 2 bases, with 9 bases between the two germline ends. CDR3 amino acids: CASSKEENYGYTF. The CDR3 nucleotides are TGTGCCAGCTCAAAGGAGGAGAACTATGGCTACACCTTC.

This clone was seen only a few times. The V gene is TRBV4-1, the J gene TRBJ2-1, with TRBD1 identical over 7 bases. V gave up 2 bases and J gave up 3 bases; unmatched junction bases: 7. This CDR3 contains 16 residues. Germline assignment: CDR1 MGHRA and CDR2 YSYEKL. This CDR3 reads CASSQHAGTVYNEQFF. CDR3 sequence (DNA): TGCGCCAGCAGCCAACATGCCGGGACAGTCTACAATGAGCAGTTCTTC.

This clone is medium-sized. The chain joins TRBV2 to TRBJ2-7; weak D call: TRBD1 (6 bases). V lost 4 bases to trimming and J lost 5 bases, with 18 bases between them. The CDR3 extends over 15 amino acids. Germline V gene lookup returns CDR1 SNHLY and CDR2 FYNNEI. CDR3 coding DNA: TGTGCCAGCAGTGGGGATGGGGGCAGTCGGGACGAGCAGTACTTC. Translating gives CASSGDGGSRDEQYF.

This clone was found once. This chain uses TRBV25-1 with TRBJ2-7; TRBD1 matches 9 bases. Germline V lookup: CDR1 MGHDK, CDR2 SYGVNS. The CDR3 runs 16 residues. V shed 0 bases, J shed 5 bases, and the junction held 8 bases outside the gene matches. This chain's CDR3 is CASSEYGGTGYDEQYF. CDR3 DNA sequence: TGTGCCAGCAGTGAATACGGTGGGACAGGGTACGACGAGCAGTACTTC.

There are a few counts of this clone. This CDR3 reads CATSRGQAYNEQFF. CDR3 sequence (DNA): TGTGCCACCAGCAGAGGTCAGGCTTACAATGAGCAGTTCTTC. V gene TRBV15 combines with J gene TRBJ2-1; D is undetermined. The CDR3 contains 14 residues. Germline V lookup: CDR1 LNHNV, CDR2 YYDKDF (reference sequence). With 1 base removed from V and 4 bases from J, the gap between germline ends came to 8 bases.

The chain recombines TRBV9 with TRBJ2-7; a weak D match, TRBD2 (6 bases). This CDR3 contains 16 residues. Trimming removed 0 bases at V and 3 bases at J, with 16 bases between. Germline CDR1 and CDR2: SGDLS and YYNGEE. The CDR3: CASSVGPDYGDYEQYF. In nucleotides, the CDR3 is TGTGCCAGCAGCGTAGGCCCGGACTACGGAGACTACGAGCAGTACTTC.

The rearrangement uses TRBV6-4 and TRBJ1-1, with 8 bases that match TRBD1. Per the germline V gene, CDR1 is MRHNA and CDR2 is SNTAGT. The CDR3 consists of 14 residues. V was clipped by 6 bases and J by 3 bases; unmatched bases: 6. CDR3 in amino acids: CASSQGAGDTEAFF. The CDR3 coding sequence is TGTGCCAGCAGCCAGGGGGCAGGGGACACTGAAGCTTTCTTT.

The genes are TRBV19 and TRBJ1-4; D is uncertain. The CDR3 runs to 13 residues. V was clipped by 2 bases and J by 6 bases, with 7 bases between them. Germline lookup yields CDR1 LNHDA and CDR2 SQIVND (reference sequence). DNA for the CDR3: TGTGCCAGTAGTATATCACGTGATGAAAAACTGTTTTTT. It translates to CASSISRDEKLFF.

This clone was detected only a few times. The chain has TRBV7-9 and TRBJ1-1, with D possibly being TRBD1 (6 bases). This CDR3 spans 14 amino acids. Germline V gives CDR1 SEHNR, CDR2 FQNEAQ (reference sequence). Deletions cut 2 bases from V and 8 bases from J, with 15 bases between. The DNA for the CDR3 is TGTGCCAGCAGCTTATCGGGCGGAGGGGGGGAAGCTTTCTTT. Protein: CASSLSGGGGEAFF.

This clone came up a few times. The chain uses TRBV9 and TRBJ2-1; D possibly corresponds to TRBD2 (5 bases). From germline, CDR1 is SGDLS and CDR2 YYNGEE. This CDR3 has 16 amino acids. Trimming stripped 0 bases from V and 12 bases from J, with 22 bases between. The CDR3 DNA is TGTGCCAGCAGCGTAGGGGGTAGCGTTGGTTCCCGTCGGCAGTTCTTC. Protein product: CASSVGGSVGSRRQFF.

This chain joins TRBV10-2 and TRBJ1-2; TRBD1 matches 7 bases. The CDR3 extends over 13 amino acids. J gave up 3 bases and V 7 bases, and 5 bases lay outside the gene matches. Germline V CDR1 and CDR2: WSHSY, SAAADI. The CDR3 loop reads CASKRGRDYGYTF. DNA for the CDR3: TGCGCCAGCAAGAGGGGGCGCGACTATGGCTACACCTTC.